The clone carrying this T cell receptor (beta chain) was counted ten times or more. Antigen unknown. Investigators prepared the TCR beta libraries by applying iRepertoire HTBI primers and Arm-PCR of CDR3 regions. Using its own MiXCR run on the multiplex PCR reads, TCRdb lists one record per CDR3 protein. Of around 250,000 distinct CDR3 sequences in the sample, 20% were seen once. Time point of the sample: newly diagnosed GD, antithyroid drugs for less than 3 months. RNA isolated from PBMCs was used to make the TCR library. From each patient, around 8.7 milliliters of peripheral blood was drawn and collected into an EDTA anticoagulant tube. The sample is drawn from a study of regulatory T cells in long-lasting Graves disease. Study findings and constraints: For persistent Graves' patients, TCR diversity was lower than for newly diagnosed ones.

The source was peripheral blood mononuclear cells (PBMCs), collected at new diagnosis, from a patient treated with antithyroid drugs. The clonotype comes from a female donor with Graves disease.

As DNA, the CDR3 is TGTGCCAGCAGCCAAACAAGAGGCACTGAAGCTTTCTTT. Translation: CASSQTRGTEAFF. The chain is built from TRBV12-3 or TRBV12-4 and TRBJ1-1; unclear D gene. CDR3 length: 13 amino acids. V was clipped by 6 bases and J by 4 bases, with 12 bases between them.